Below, 6 T cell receptor beta chains from the same sample are listed, as sequenced in a study of shared clonotypes between healthy human individuals. This table comes from immunoSEQ multiplex PCR, and its TCRdb copy is limited to in-frame clones, with some not included. The sample carries more than 1.2 million clones, approximately 98.5% recorded once. Material for sequencing was naive CD4+ T cells sorted from blood. The subset was: CD45RA+ positively selected. The receptor set was obtained from a man aged 25 to 40 in good health.

This chain joins TRBV5-8 and TRBJ2-7, with D unresolved. The germline gives CDR1 SGHTS, CDR2 YDEGEE. CDR3 length: 14 amino acids. With 4 bases removed from V and 2 bases from J, the gap between germline ends came to 13 bases. CDR3 in amino acids: CASSRDVRAYEQYF. Written as DNA, the CDR3 is TGTGCCAGCAGCCGTGACGTTCGAGCCTACGAGCAGTACTTC.

This chain connects TRBV18 to TRBJ2-2; possibly TRBD1 or TRBD2 for D (5 bases each). The CDR3 totals 15 residues. Between the trimmed V and J ends, which lost 6 bases and 4 bases, there was a span of 15 bases. Germline lookup yields CDR1 KGHSH and CDR2 LQKENI. For the CDR3, the DNA is TGTGCCAGCTCCTACCGGGACCCCACCACCGGGGAGCTGTTTTTT. This sequence encodes CASSYRDPTTGELFF.

The CDR3 DNA is TGTGCCAGCAGCCAAAGACAGGGGGGATATGGCTACACCTTC. It is translated as CASSQRQGGYGYTF. This sequence joins TRBV6-6 and TRBJ1-2, with 9 bases lining up with TRBD1. The CDR3 runs 14 residues. After removal of 6 bases from V and 5 bases from J, the junction contained 7 bases not matched to a gene. Looked up from germline, CDR1 is MNHNY and CDR2 is SVGAGI (reference sequence).

The V call is TRBV5-6, the J call TRBJ2-7, with D possibly matching TRBD1 (5 bases). Germline CDR1 is SGHDT and CDR2 is YYEEEE. This CDR3 comprises 15 residues. Trimming took 4 bases from V and 2 from J, leaving 16 bases between them. In nucleotides, the CDR3 is TGTGCCAGCAGCGGGGCGACAGATAACGCCTACGAGCAGTACTTC. Translation gives CASSGATDNAYEQYF.

The chain links TRBV7-9 to TRBJ1-2; D gene ambiguous. CDR1 is SEHNR, CDR2 FQNEAQ, per germline (reference sequence). V was clipped by 4 bases and J by 3 bases, with 3 bases between them. There are 11 residues in the CDR3. The CDR3 loop reads CASSSHYGYTF. CDR3 sequence (DNA): TGTGCCAGCAGCTCCCACTATGGCTACACCTTC.

This chain connects TRBV7-2 to TRBJ2-2; possible D gene TRBD2, 6 bases. The germline V gene has CDR1 SGHTA and CDR2 FQGNSA. This CDR3 has 16 residues. Trimming took off 1 base at V and 4 bases at J, with 13 bases between the two ends. The DNA of the CDR3 is TGTGCCAGCAGCTTAGGAAGCGGGCGGGTCACCGGGGAGCTGTTTTTT. Translating it yields CASSLGSGRVTGELFF. Based on the CDR3 plus reference TRBV7-2 and TRBJ2-2, the full variable domain is GAGVSQSPSNKVTEKGKDVELRCDPISGHTALYWYRQSLGQGLEFLIYFQGNSAPDKSGLPSDRFSAERTGGSVSTLTIQRTQQEDSAVYLCASSLGSGRVTGELFFGEGSRLTVL.